This T cell receptor beta chain was identified in a study of shared clonotypes between healthy human individuals. This clone was counted a single time. Produced via immunoSEQ multiplex PCR; TCRdb's table is partial and in-frame only. The sample carries under 750,000 clones, approximately 72% recorded once. Trimming took 0 bases from V and 1 from J, leaving 13 bases between them. CDR1 and CDR2 from the germline V gene are SGHRS and YFSETQ. CDR3 length: 16 amino acids. V gene TRBV5-1 combines with J gene TRBJ2-5, with D tentatively TRBD1 or TRBD2 (5 bases each). Sequencing input: memory CD4+ T cells sorted from blood. Subset reported: CD45RA-negative fraction. The TCR sequence derives from a woman aged 30 to 39 in good health. CDR3 protein: CASSLGGVVGQETQYF. Here the CDR3 DNA reads TGCGCCAGCAGCTTGGGAGGGGTTGTTGGCCAAGAGACCCAGTACTTC.